This T cell receptor beta chain derives from a study of cytomegalovirus exposure and HLA in healthy donors (TCRdb year 2017). Background on the whole study: An earlier analysis of approximately 550 of the donors reported approximately 290 Gb of sequence data and 120 million or so unique TCR beta sequences from 150 million to 200 million T cells. An early release that covered roughly 600 HLA-typed donors contained around 300 gigabases of sequencing data and 70 million to 100 million unique TCR sequences. Among the approximately 420 genotyped donors, around 79% belonged to the genetic ancestry cluster associated with self-reported Caucasian donors. The aim of the study was to test whether cataloging public T cell receptors could identify signatures of past pathogen exposure. The T cell repertoires of under 750 subjects were profiled by immunosequencing and related to cytomegalovirus serostatus. Along with the roughly 670-subject first cohort, a separate validation cohort of over 90 different subjects was used. To predict cytomegalovirus infection status, the study brought together high-throughput TCR immunosequencing, statistical association of individual TCRs with disease status, and machine learning. In a later analysis, previously published TCR beta repertoires from 670 or so donors were re-analyzed and high-resolution HLA genotyping was added so that TCR occurrence patterns could be studied. Rather than drawing on any new phenotypic data, the later analysis identified candidate immune exposures from TCR beta sequences and the way those sequences occurred across donors. An earlier analysis of 500 to 650 of the donors applied high-throughput TCR beta sequencing to assess whether each TCR beta V gene segment acted as functional or pseudogenic. Donor age, sex, ethnicity and CMV serostatus were collected together with the repertoire data. A later genetic analysis used genome-wide SNP genotypes for 398 of the 666 donors, treating that subset as a discovery cohort. Every repertoire in the discovery cohort had been generated on one and the same sequencing platform. HLA typing included class I and class II loci at four-digit resolution. Typing coverage differed by locus: A, B, C, DRB1 and DQB1 were typed in roughly 620-640 donors, DQA1 in 522, DPA1 in approximately 610, and DPB1 in 400 to 490. Because of strong linkage in the cohort, 5 or 6 DR-DQ haplotypes were treated as single units for association and clustering. On average, over 200,000 unique TCR beta nucleotide sequences were sequenced per donor among a few hundred genotyped donors of the cohort, with roughly 18% of those sequences being non-productive.

The research as a whole found: A group of highly shared sequence variants was considered likely to be a technical artifact of the sequencing pipeline. Several of the top co-occurrence clusters appeared to be linked to parvovirus B19, influenza, CMV and Epstein-Barr virus, according to a later analysis. The earlier analysis of approximately 560 of the donors excluded some 16 rarely observed V segments, including chromosome 9 orphons, because counts were too low. The classifier was reported to diagnose cytomegalovirus status with high specificity and sensitivity in both the original cohort and the validation cohort. Specific HLA alleles were associated with around 18,000 TCR beta sequences at a false discovery rate of 0.05 in a later analysis. According to a later genetic analysis, donors in an Asian-associated ancestry cluster had fewer N-insertions in productive TCRs than the approximately 670-donor mean. Only TCR beta chains were sequenced in this cohort, and the absence of alpha or paired-chain data limited detectable features. Because HLA typing was unavailable for some donors at each locus, only the typed subset was used in association tests. When HLA alleles, especially DR and DQ, strongly co-occurred, attributing TCR associations to individual alleles was difficult. According to the authors, the approach could potentially be generalized to other disease states and immunological phenotypes. According to a later analysis, TCR association rates differed among HLA loci, with DRB1 alleles showing the most associated TCRs and HLA-C alleles showing the fewest. Most TCR sequences were observed very rarely across donors, whereas some public TCRs were present in many individuals. A few of the identified cytomegalovirus-associated TCR beta chains were confirmed in vitro to be specific for cytomegalovirus antigens. Immune exposure information for the cohort was limited to CMV serostatus. Roughly uniform sequencing depth across donors was assumed in presence/absence analyses, although this assumption may not hold. A later genetic analysis associated a missense DCLRE1C variant with V-gene and J-gene trimming of TCR beta chains, and an independent cohort replicated the association. In the study, around 160 TCR beta chains were listed as associated with cytomegalovirus. Correlated functional status among segregating V segments might be attributable to linkage disequilibrium, but an unknown experimental factor could not be ruled out. Because the 87-base-pair reads could not distinguish some IMGT-functional V segments, including TRBV6-2 and TRBV6-3, those segments were excluded. A later analysis found that most CMV-associated TCR beta chains appeared HLA-restricted, with HLA associations seemingly driven largely by CMV exposure. Broadly in line with IMGT annotations, most TCR beta V segments showed up in productive rearrangements about 87% or about 30% of the time in an earlier analysis of 450 to 600 of the donors. A further reported finding was that TCR beta sequences accurately predicted the HLA-A and HLA-B alleles for most subjects in the first cohort. Compared with equally common non-associated chains, HLA-associated TCR beta chains in a later analysis were more clonally expanded and had lower generation probabilities.

In the germline V gene, CDR1 corresponds to SQVTM and CDR2 to ANQGSEA. V is pared back by 4 bases and J by 0 bases, with 7 bases lying between the germline termini. Measured from the cysteine to the phenylalanine, the CDR3 is 13 residues long. The retained sequence is limited to the CDR3, 39 bases, with the frame set at the first base. The cohort was made up of approximately 700 healthy bone marrow donors. All cohort members were sampled while nominally healthy, although unrecorded immune exposures were likely present. The donor tested CMV seronegative, placing the donor among the 350 or so seronegative members of the cohort. A peripheral blood sample was provided by each donor, and peripheral blood mononuclear cells were used for TCR beta sequencing. The Qiagen DNeasy Blood Extraction Kit was used to extract genomic DNA from the blood cell samples. The library was produced with the immunoSEQ multiplex PCR assay. The multiplex PCR relied on a mix of 60 forward primers for TCR Vbeta segments and 13 reverse primers for TCR Jbeta segments. The CDR3 region of rearranged TCR beta genes was amplified from genomic DNA with a multiplex PCR assay. On the Illumina HiSeq System, the amplified TCR beta libraries were sequenced as 87-base-pair reads. As for the authors' bioinformatics: A later analysis counted 75 million to 100 million unique TCR beta chains across the 690 or so repertoires, and around 9.9 million of these chains were shared by at least two donors. Raw reads were error-corrected and collapsed into unique sequences with a nearest-neighbor algorithm that merged closely related sequences to remove PCR and sequencing errors. To assign V, D and J gene segments, CDR3 sequences were aligned to IMGT reference sequences. Each retained sequence needed at least a six-nucleotide match to both a V gene segment and a J gene segment. A rearrangement counted as productive if the CDR3 had no stop codons and remained in frame with V and J, and every other rearrangement counted as non-productive. CDR3 was defined according to IMGT convention as the region running from the second conserved V-encoded cysteine to the conserved J-encoded phenylalanine. The earlier analysis of more than 450 of the donors excluded sequences that lacked an unambiguous match to a single V gene segment. An earlier analysis of fewer than 650 of the donors classified V segments as functional when productive rearrangements were above 56.7% and as segregating when the standard deviation between donors was above 5%. A statistical classification framework was developed to diagnose cytomegalovirus status using the catalog of TCR beta chain sequences. A later analysis assigned V and J genes by comparing TCR nucleotide sequences with IMGT/GENE-DB human TR gene sequences. Using the TCRdist pipeline, a later analysis assigned CDR3 sequences along with most-parsimonious VDJ recombination scenarios. In a later analysis, every TCR beta chain was defined by the combination of its CDR3 amino acid sequence and its V-gene family, and reads without a unique V-gene family were dropped. As a way to deal with suspected cross-contamination and a sequencing artifact, a later analysis dropped 450 to 600 nucleotide sequences that were highly shared and had low generation probability. A later analysis calculated a clonal expansion index for each public chain from normalized within-repertoire ranks of inferred template counts. In a later analysis, generation probabilities were computed with a VDJ recombination model fitted to out-of-frame rearrangements, and the resulting probabilities were checked against IGoR. Hypergeometric tests were used in a later analysis to score TCR-TCR, TCR-HLA and TCR-CMV co-occurrence, with a repertoire-size bias correction applied to the TCR pairs. False discovery rates were estimated in a later analysis by permuting HLA or CMV assignments 20 times. In a later analysis, co-occurring TCRs were grouped using DBSCAN, with TCRdist sequence similarity added in when clustering inside HLA-allele-positive subsets. For co-occurrence clustering, repertoires with fewer than 30,000 or more than 120,000 public chains were excluded, along with four or five repertoires with anomalous nucleotide sharing. In TCRdb, the immuneACCESS table is reduced to in-frame sequences with V and J assigned. These tables do not hold every clone; where another copy was compared, an unresolved V gene accounts for under half, and the others remain unexplained. V, J and clone size derive from that table, while D and trimming were established from the DNA sequence. The table for this sample records approximately 120,000 clones. The biggest ten clones account for more than 0.9% of the sample.

As regards this clone: This receptor's antigen is unknown.

Recombination connected TRBV29-1 to TRBJ1-3, with a weak D call of TRBD1 (5 bases match). Sequenced material: PBMCs. This TCR derives from a man aged 18 to 30 in good health and CMV-seronegative. The nucleotide sequence is given as TGCAGCGTTGGCAGGGCCTCTGGAAACACCATATATTTT. Its protein reads: CSVGRASGNTIYF. The CDR3, completed at both ends by the reference TRBV29-1 and TRBJ1-3 genes, gives the full variable domain SAVISQKPSRDICQRGTSLTIQCQVDSQVTMMFWYRQQPGQSLTLIATANQGSEATYESGFVIDKFPISRPNLTFSTLTVSNMSPEDSSIYLCSVGRASGNTIYFGEGSWLTVV.